The sample holds one count of the clone carrying this TCR beta chain. No antigen is known for it. This specimen belongs to a study of cytomegalovirus exposure and HLA in healthy donors. Study observations and caveats: Investigators reported around 150 TCR beta chains as tied to cytomegalovirus.

This CDR3 is 18 amino acids long. The primer mix had 60 Vbeta and 13 Jbeta primers. Produced via immunoSEQ multiplex PCR; TCRdb's table is partial and in-frame only. Found here are some 130,000 clones, roughly 79% of them singletons; the top ten hold roughly 1.3%. The TCR was taken from a woman aged 40 to 49 in good health and CMV-seronegative. This chain joins TRBV12-2 and TRBJ2-3; TRBD1, the table's D call, lacks a check against the DNA. TRBV12-2 counts as a pseudogene. The source material was PBMCs. The CDR3 DNA is TGTGCAAGTCGCTTAGCGAGGACACGGACAGTCCTGTCGGATACGCAGTATTTT. It encodes CASRLARTRTVLSDTQYF.